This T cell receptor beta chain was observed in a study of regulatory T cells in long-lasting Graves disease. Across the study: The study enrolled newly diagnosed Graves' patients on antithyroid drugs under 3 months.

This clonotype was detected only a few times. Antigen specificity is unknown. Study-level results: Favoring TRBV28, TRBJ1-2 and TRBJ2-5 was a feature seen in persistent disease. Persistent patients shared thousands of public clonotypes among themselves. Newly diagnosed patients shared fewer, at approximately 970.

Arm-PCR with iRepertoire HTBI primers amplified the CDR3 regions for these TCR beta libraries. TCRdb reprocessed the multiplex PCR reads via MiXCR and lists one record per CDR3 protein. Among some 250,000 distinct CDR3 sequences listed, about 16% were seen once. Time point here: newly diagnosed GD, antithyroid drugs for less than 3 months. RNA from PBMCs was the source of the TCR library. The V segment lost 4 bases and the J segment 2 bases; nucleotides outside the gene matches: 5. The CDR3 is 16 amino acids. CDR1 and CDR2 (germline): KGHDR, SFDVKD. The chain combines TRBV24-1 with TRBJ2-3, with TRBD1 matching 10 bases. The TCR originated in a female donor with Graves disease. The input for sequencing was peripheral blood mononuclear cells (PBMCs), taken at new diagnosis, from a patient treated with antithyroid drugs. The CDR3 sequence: CATSDQGQGFTDTQYF. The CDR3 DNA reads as TGTGCCACCAGTGACCAGGGACAGGGGTTCACAGATACGCAGTATTTT.